The clone carrying this TCR beta chain has ten or more counts. CDR1 SNHLY and CDR2 FYNNEI come from the germline V gene. The CDR3 is 13 residues long. V gave up 0 bases and J gave up 7 bases; unmatched junction bases: 2. This sample stems from a study of Graves' ophthalmopathy and Graves' hyperthyroidism. Amplification of the TCR beta CDR3 regions used RNA transcripts (as template). First-round RT-PCR employed HTBI primers, with a second-round multiplex PCR after it. TCRdb reanalysed the multiplex PCR reads using MiXCR and keeps one entry per CDR3 protein. The data hold about 1.2 million distinct CDR3 sequences, with around a third observed a single time.

The source is an adult man with Graves' hyperthyroidism. What was sequenced was peripheral blood or thyroid tissue (not recorded which). The rearrangement links TRBV2 to TRBJ1-2; 7 bases fit TRBD1. CDR3 sequence reads: CASSEAHRGGYTF. CDR3 sequence (DNA): TGTGCCAGCAGTGAAGCACACAGGGGTGGCTACACCTTC.